What follows are 19 T cell receptor beta chains derived from one specimen sequenced in a study of CD8 T cells in Susac syndrome. Reverse transcription of roughly 0.45 to 1 ug RNA used random hexamers. TCRdb redid the calling of the immunoSEQ multiplex PCR reads with MiXCR, one entry per CDR3 protein. The data show some 190,000 distinct CDR3 sequences, with approximately 96% seen just once and about 0.093% held by the top ten. The specimen sequenced was CD4+ T cells from PBMCs. The origin of the receptors is a human donor with multiple sclerosis.

The V and J genes are TRBV18 and TRBJ2-1; no clear D gene. Trimming shortened V by 4 bases and J by 9 bases, and 7 bases separated the two germline ends. Germline CDR1 and CDR2: KGHSH and LQKENI. There are 11 residues in the CDR3. CDR3 loop: CASSLKGEQFF. The DNA of the CDR3 is TGTGCCAGCTCACTAAAGGGTGAGCAGTTCTTC.

In its sample, this clonotype was seen once. The V and J genes are TRBV25-1 and TRBJ1-1; the D gene is possibly TRBD1 (5 bases). CDR1 and CDR2 (germline): MGHDK, SYGVNS. This CDR3 has 13 amino acids. V was clipped by 8 bases and J by 5 bases, with 15 bases between them. The CDR3 region has the DNA TGTGCCAGCGCGGGGTTGGGGGGGACTGAAGCTTTCTTT. This sequence encodes CASAGLGGTEAFF.

CDR3 protein: CASSGGTGTMTGELFF. CDR3 sequence (DNA): TGCGCCAGCAGCGGGGGGACCGGGACAATGACCGGGGAGCTGTTTTTT. J is TRBJ2-2 and V is TRBV5-1; either TRBD1 or TRBD2 may supply D (6 bases each). The CDR3 consists of 16 residues. The V gene's germline CDR1 is SGHRS and CDR2 YFSETQ. Trimming removed 4 bases at V and 5 bases at J, with 18 bases between.

The chain has TRBV29-1 and TRBJ2-3; possibly TRBD1 for D (5 bases). The V end was cut by 6 bases, the J end by 4 bases, with 8 bases between. CDR1 and CDR2 (germline): SQVTM, ANQGSEA. The CDR3 extends over 11 amino acids. This CDR3 reads CSVGAADTQYF. CDR3 in DNA: TGCAGCGTAGGGGCGGCAGATACGCAGTATTTT.

The V gene is TRBV5-4, the J gene TRBJ2-3; 14 positions agree with TRBD2. V shed 3 bases and J 6 bases; nucleotides not matched to a gene: 9. The CDR3 loop spans 17 amino acids. From germline, CDR1 is SGHNT and CDR2 YYREEE (reference sequence). The DNA for the CDR3 is TGTGCCAGCAGCTGGGGGACTAGCGGGGGAGGGGCCGATACGCAGTATTTT. Translation gives CASSWGTSGGGADTQYF.

This chain connects TRBV20-1 to TRBJ1-2, with TRBD1 matching 7 bases. The CDR3 extends over 13 amino acids. The germline V gene encodes CDR1 DFQATT and CDR2 SNEGSKA (reference sequence). V dropped 4 bases and J dropped 4; count of bases not matched to a gene: 6. CDR3 sequence: CSATGTVSYGYTF. The CDR3 DNA reads TGCAGTGCTACCGGGACAGTATCCTATGGCTACACCTTC.

V gene TRBV9 combines with J gene TRBJ2-7; D call uncertain. V was pared by 3 bases and J by 1 base, with 11 bases between. The CDR3 runs 14 residues. CDR1 and CDR2 (germline): SGDLS, YYNGEE. The CDR3, as DNA: TGTGCCAGCAGCGCCGACTTCATATCCTACGAGCAGTACTTC. This sequence encodes CASSADFISYEQYF. Filled out from reference TRBV9 and TRBJ2-7, the complete variable domain reads DSGVTQTPKHLITATGQRVTLRCSPRSGDLSVYWYQQSLDQGLQFLIQYYNGEERAKGNILERFSAQQFPDLHSELNLSSLELGDSALYFCASSADFISYEQYFGPGTRLTVT.

The chain couples TRBV25-1 to TRBJ2-5, with no clear D. CDR1 is MGHDK, CDR2 SYGVNS, per germline. There are 14 residues in the CDR3. V was pared by 0 bases and J by 1 base, with 6 bases between. CDR3 coding DNA: TGTGCCAGCAGTGAATATCTATCCCAAGAGACCCAGTACTTC. Translating it yields CASSEYLSQETQYF.

V usage is TRBV27 and J usage is TRBJ2-7; 9 bases agree with TRBD2. The length of the CDR3 is 16 residues. Trimming cost V 3 bases and J 6 bases; bases outside gene matches: 12. The germline gives CDR1 MNHEY, CDR2 SMNVEV (reference sequence). CDR3 sequence reads: CASSFLAGSPLPEQYF. CDR3 DNA sequence: TGTGCCAGCAGTTTCCTAGCGGGATCACCTCTACCCGAGCAGTACTTC.

J is TRBJ1-4 and V is TRBV3-1; D gene uncertain. The CDR3 contains 12 residues. V lost 1 base and J 6 bases, leaving 3 bases between the germline ends. Germline-derived CDR1 and CDR2 are LGHDT and YNNKEL (reference sequence). The CDR3: CASSQGDEKLFF. The CDR3 nucleotides read TGTGCCAGCAGCCAAGGAGATGAAAAACTGTTTTTT.

This clonotype occurred a few times. The chain is built from TRBV9 and TRBJ2-7; D is possibly TRBD1 (5 bases). The CDR3 covers 15 residues. V was cut by 0 bases and J by 0 bases, with 10 bases left in between. Per the germline V gene, CDR1 is SGDLS and CDR2 is YYNGEE. CDR3 amino acids: CASSVGGASSYEQYF. The CDR3 DNA reads as TGTGCCAGCAGCGTAGGTGGGGCGAGCTCCTACGAGCAGTACTTC.

The chain is built from TRBV7-3 and TRBJ2-3; 7 bases map to TRBD1. Looked up from germline, CDR1 is SGHTA and CDR2 is FQGTGA. The ends lost 6 bases at V and 5 bases at J; junction bases unmatched: 11. The CDR3 has 15 residues. This CDR3 is CASRQTGIGQDTQYF. The CDR3 DNA is TGTGCCAGCAGACAGACAGGGATTGGTCAAGATACGCAGTATTTT.

The chain employs TRBV3-1 and TRBJ2-1; TRBD2 matches at 8 bases. The CDR3 loop spans 14 amino acids. Germline CDR1 is LGHDT and CDR2 is YNNKEL (reference sequence). The ends lost 5 bases at V and 10 bases at J; junction bases unmatched: 10. The CDR3: CASSFLTGGAEQFF. In DNA form, the CDR3 reads TGTGCCAGCAGCTTCCTAACGGGGGGGGCAGAGCAGTTCTTC.

The chain couples TRBV3-1 to TRBJ1-4; 10 bases fit TRBD1. The trim removed 4 bases at V and 8 bases at J, leaving 7 bases unmatched. The germline CDR1 and CDR2 sequences are LGHDT and YNNKEL (reference sequence). The CDR3 is 15 residues long. The CDR3 bases are TGTGCCAGCAGCCTAGGGGGGACAGGGGAGGAAAAACTGTTTTTT. It codes for CASSLGGTGEEKLFF.

The chain carries TRBV20-1 and TRBJ1-5; no definite D call. The V and J ends lost 3 bases and 4 bases respectively, with 13 bases between them. From germline, CDR1 is DFQATT and CDR2 SNEGSKA (reference sequence). The CDR3 loop spans 14 amino acids. The CDR3 DNA sequence: TGCAGTGCTAGTCCAATGGTTGGGAATCAGCCCCAGCATTTT. This translates into CSASPMVGNQPQHF.

V usage is TRBV15 and J usage is TRBJ1-4, with 7 bases that match TRBD1. V lost 0 bases to trimming and J lost 5 bases; unmatched junction nucleotides: 12. CDR3 size: 18 residues. Per germline, CDR1 LNHNV and CDR2 YYDKDF (reference sequence). CDR3 sequence (DNA): TGTGCCACCAGCAGAGATTTAACGCTGGGACAGAGAAATGAAAAACTGTTTTTT. Residues: CATSRDLTLGQRNEKLFF.

The J gene is TRBJ2-1, the V gene TRBV20-1; D may be TRBD1 or TRBD2 (5 bases each). Trimming left V 3 bases short and J 7 bases short, with 10 bases between. The CDR3 totals 12 residues. The germline V gene encodes CDR1 DFQATT and CDR2 SNEGSKA (reference sequence). CDR3 coding DNA: TGCAGTGCTAGCGGGGCTTTTAATGAGCAGTTCTTC. This translates into CSASGAFNEQFF.

This rearrangement joins TRBV3-1 to TRBJ2-1; unclear D gene. The ends were cut back, 0 bases at V and 5 bases at J, with 5 bases in the middle. Germline V gene lookup returns CDR1 LGHDT and CDR2 YNNKEL (reference sequence). The CDR3 length is 13 residues. The chain's CDR3 is CASSQDRHNEQFF. In DNA, the CDR3 is TGTGCCAGCAGCCAAGATAGACACAATGAGCAGTTCTTC.

The chain recombines TRBV4-2 with TRBJ1-6, with 9 nucleotides matching TRBD1. V lost 1 base and J lost 7; bases outside the gene matches: 5. The CDR3 is made up of 16 amino acids. In germline, CDR1 is LGHNA, CDR2 YNFKEQ. This CDR3 reads CASSQASTGGNSPLHF. The CDR3 DNA is TGTGCCAGCAGCCAAGCCTCGACAGGGGGGAATTCACCCCTCCACTTT.